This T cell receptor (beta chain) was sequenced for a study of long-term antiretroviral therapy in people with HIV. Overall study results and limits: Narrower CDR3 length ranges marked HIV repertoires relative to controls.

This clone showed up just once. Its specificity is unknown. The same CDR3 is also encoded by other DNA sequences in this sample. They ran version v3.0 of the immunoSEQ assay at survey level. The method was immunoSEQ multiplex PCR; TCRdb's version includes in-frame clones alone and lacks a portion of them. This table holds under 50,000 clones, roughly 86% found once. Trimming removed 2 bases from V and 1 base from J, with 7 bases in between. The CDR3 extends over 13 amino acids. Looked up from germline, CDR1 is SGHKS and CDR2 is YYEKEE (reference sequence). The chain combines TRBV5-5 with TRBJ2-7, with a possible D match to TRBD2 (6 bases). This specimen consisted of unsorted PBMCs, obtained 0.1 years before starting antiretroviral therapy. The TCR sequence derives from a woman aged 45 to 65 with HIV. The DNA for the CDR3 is TGTGCCAGCAGCTTTGGGGGGTCCTACGAGCAGTACTTC. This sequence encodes CASSFGGSYEQYF.